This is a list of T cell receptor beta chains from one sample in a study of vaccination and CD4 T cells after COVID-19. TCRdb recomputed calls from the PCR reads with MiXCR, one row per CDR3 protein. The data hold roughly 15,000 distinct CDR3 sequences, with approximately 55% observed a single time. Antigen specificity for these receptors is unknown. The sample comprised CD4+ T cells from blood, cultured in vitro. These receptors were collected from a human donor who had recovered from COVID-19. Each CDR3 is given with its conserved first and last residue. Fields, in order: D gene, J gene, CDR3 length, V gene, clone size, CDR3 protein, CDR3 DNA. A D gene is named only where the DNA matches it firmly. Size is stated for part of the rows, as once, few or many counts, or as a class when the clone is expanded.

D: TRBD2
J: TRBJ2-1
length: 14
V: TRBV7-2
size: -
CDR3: CASSLAGNYNEQFF
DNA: TGTGCCAGCAGCCTAGCGGGGAACTACAATGAGCAGTTCTTC

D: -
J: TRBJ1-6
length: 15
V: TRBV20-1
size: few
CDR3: CSARDGSEGDSPLHF
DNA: TGCAGTGCTAGAGATGGGTCAGAAGGGGACTCACCCCTCCACTTT

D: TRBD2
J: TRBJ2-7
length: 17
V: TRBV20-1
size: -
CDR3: CSAGASLAGVALGEQYF
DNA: TGCAGTGCCGGGGCGTCACTAGCGGGAGTGGCGCTGGGGGAGCAGTACTTC

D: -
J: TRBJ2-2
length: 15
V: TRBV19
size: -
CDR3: CASSRGPLVAGELFF
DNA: TGTGCCAGTAGTCGAGGTCCTCTTGTCGCCGGGGAGCTGTTTTTT

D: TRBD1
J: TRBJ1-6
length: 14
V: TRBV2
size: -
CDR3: CASRPTGVSSPLHF
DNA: TGTGCCAGCAGACCGACAGGGGTGAGTTCACCCCTCCACTTT

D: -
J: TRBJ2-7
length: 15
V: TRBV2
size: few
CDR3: CASSEETRRNYEQYF
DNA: TGTGCCAGCAGTGAAGAGACGCGTAGGAACTACGAGCAGTACTTC

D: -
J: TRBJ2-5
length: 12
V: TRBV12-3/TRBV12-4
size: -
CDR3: CASSLREETQYF
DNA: TGTGCCAGCAGTTTACGGGAAGAGACCCAGTACTTC

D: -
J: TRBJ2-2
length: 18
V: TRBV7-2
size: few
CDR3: CASSLMRGIPLVSGELFF
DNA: TGTGCCAGCAGCTTAATGAGGGGGATCCCGCTCGTGTCCGGGGAGCTGTTTTTT

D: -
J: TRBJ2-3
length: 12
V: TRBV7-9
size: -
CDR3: CASSPPLDTQYF
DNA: TGTGCCAGCAGCCCCCCTTTAGATACGCAGTATTTT

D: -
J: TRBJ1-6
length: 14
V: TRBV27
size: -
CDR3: CASSPQAYNSPLHF
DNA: TGTGCCAGCAGTCCGCAGGCTTATAATTCACCCCTCCACTTT

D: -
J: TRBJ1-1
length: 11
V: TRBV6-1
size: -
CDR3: CASSPGREVFF
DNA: TGTGCCAGCAGTCCGGGACGTGAGGTCTTCTTT

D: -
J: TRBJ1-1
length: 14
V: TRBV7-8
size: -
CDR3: CASSSQGGNTEAFF
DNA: TGTGCCAGCAGCTCTCAGGGAGGGAACACTGAAGCTTTCTTT

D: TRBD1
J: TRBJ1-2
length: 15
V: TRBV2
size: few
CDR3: CASRRQGTYNYGYTF
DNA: TGTGCCAGCAGAAGACAGGGTACCTATAACTATGGCTACACCTTC

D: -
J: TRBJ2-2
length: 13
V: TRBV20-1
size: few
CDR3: CSARTANTGELFF
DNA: TGCAGTGCTAGAACGGCGAACACCGGGGAGCTGTTTTTT

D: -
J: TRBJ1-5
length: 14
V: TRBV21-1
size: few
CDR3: CASSKLNSGGPQHF
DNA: TGTGCCAGCAGCAAACTAAATTCCGGCGGGCCCCAGCATTTT

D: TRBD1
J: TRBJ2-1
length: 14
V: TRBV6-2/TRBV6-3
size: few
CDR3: CASRDRGTYNEQFF
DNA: TGTGCCAGCAGGGACAGGGGCACCTACAATGAGCAGTTCTTC

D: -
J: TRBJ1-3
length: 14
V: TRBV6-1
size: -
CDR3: CASSDRGGGNTIYF
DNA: TGTGCCAGCAGTGACAGGGGAGGTGGAAACACCATATATTTT

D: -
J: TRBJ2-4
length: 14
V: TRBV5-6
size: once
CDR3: CASSTSGAKNIQYF
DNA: TGTGCCAGCAGCACCTCAGGTGCCAAAAACATTCAGTACTTC

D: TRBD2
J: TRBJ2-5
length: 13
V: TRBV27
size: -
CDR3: CASRTSAQETQYF
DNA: TGTGCCAGCAGGACTAGCGCTCAAGAGACCCAGTACTTC

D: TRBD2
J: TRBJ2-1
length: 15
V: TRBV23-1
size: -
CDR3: CASSLAGGCGNEQFF
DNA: TGCGCCAGCAGTCTAGCGGGAGGGTGTGGGAATGAGCAGTTCTTC

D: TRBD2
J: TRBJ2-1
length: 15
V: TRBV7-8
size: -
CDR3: CASSPSSGRRDEQFF
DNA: TGTGCCAGCAGCCCTTCTAGCGGGAGGCGTGATGAGCAGTTCTTC

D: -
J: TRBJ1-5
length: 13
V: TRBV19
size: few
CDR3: CASRRELNQPQHF
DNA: TGTGCCAGTAGGCGAGAGCTGAATCAGCCCCAGCATTTT

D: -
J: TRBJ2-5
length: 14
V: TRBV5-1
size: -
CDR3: CASSFDSFQETQYF
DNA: TGCGCCAGCAGCTTCGACAGCTTCCAAGAGACCCAGTACTTC

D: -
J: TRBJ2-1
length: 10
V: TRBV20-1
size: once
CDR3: CSASYNEQFF
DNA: TGCAGTGCTAGTTACAATGAGCAGTTCTTC

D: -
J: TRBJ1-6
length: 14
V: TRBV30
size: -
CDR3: CAWSVRQGNSPLHF
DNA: TGTGCCTGGAGTGTACGTCAAGGGAATTCACCCCTCCACTTT

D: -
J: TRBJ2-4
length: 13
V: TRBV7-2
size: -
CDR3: CASSTSVKNIQYF
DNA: TGTGCCAGCAGCACGTCCGTCAAAAACATTCAGTACTTC

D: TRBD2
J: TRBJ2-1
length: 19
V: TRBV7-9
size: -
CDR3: CASSKPGLAGGSAYNEQFF
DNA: TGTGCCAGCAGCAAACCGGGACTAGCGGGAGGATCTGCCTACAATGAGCAGTTCTTC

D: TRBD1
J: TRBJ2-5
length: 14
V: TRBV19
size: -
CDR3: CASNPTGFGETQYF
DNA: TGTGCCAGTAATCCGACAGGGTTCGGCGAGACCCAGTACTTC